These T cell receptor beta chains were read from a single sample in a study of T cell changes during pregnancy in multiple sclerosis. Profiling relied on immunoSEQ multiplex PCR, and the TCRdb table lists in-frame clones only, not all of them. The sample includes some 60,000 clones, roughly 93% seen only once; the top ten take under 2%. The specimen comprised peripheral blood, sampled after pregnancy. These receptors all stem from a female donor with multiple sclerosis, enrolled in a pregnancy study. The CDR3 runs from the conserved cysteine through the conserved F or W. A D gene is named only where the DNA matches it firmly. For some rows the clone size is stated as once, few or many, or as a class when expanded; others skip it.

V: TRBV28
length: 13
J: TRBJ1-2
D: NA
size: NA
CDR3: CASSPSDTYGYTF
DNA: TGTGCCAGCAGCCCCTCCGACACATATGGCTACACCTTC

V: TRBV19
length: 12
J: TRBJ2-1
D: NA
size: NA
CDR3: CATRGNRIEQFF
DNA: TGTGCCACCAGAGGGAATAGGATTGAGCAGTTCTTC

V: TRBV27
length: 15
J: TRBJ2-1
D: NA
size: NA
CDR3: CASSSRRQGGNEQFF
DNA: TGTGCCAGCAGTTCCAGGCGGCAGGGCGGAAATGAGCAGTTCTTC

V: TRBV6-5
length: 13
J: TRBJ2-7
D: NA
size: NA
CDR3: CASRRTGSYEQYF
DNA: TGTGCCAGCAGACGCACAGGGTCGTACGAGCAGTACTTC

V: TRBV25-1
length: 16
J: TRBJ2-1
D: TRBD1
size: NA
CDR3: CASSGLGTGVYNEQFF
DNA: TGTGCCAGCAGTGGTCTAGGGACAGGAGTTTACAATGAGCAGTTCTTC

V: TRBV4-3
length: 15
J: TRBJ2-7
D: TRBD1
size: NA
CDR3: CASSHDGTGFYEQYF
DNA: TGCGCCAGCAGCCATGACGGGACAGGGTTCTACGAGCAGTACTTC

V: TRBV20-1
length: 8
J: TRBJ2-1
D: TRBD2
size: NA
CDR3: CKRGDGFF
DNA: TGCAAGCGGGGGGATGGGTTCTTC

V: TRBV19
length: 14
J: TRBJ2-7
D: TRBD2
size: NA
CDR3: CASSALALSYEQYF
DNA: TGTGCCAGTAGTGCACTAGCGCTAAGCTACGAGCAGTACTTC

V: TRBV4-3
length: 15
J: TRBJ2-7
D: TRBD2
size: NA
CDR3: CASSQTSGTSREQYF
DNA: TGCGCCAGCAGCCAGACGTCCGGGACTAGTCGCGAGCAGTACTTC

V: TRBV6-1
length: 13
J: TRBJ1-2
D: NA
size: NA
CDR3: CASSEFLNYGYTF
DNA: TGTGCCAGCAGTGAGTTTTTAAACTATGGCTACACCTTC

V: TRBV29-1
length: 14
J: TRBJ2-6
D: NA
size: NA
CDR3: CSVGRGSGANVLTF
DNA: TGCAGCGTTGGTCGAGGCTCTGGGGCCAACGTCCTGACTTTC

V: TRBV7-7
length: 13
J: TRBJ1-3
D: NA
size: few
CDR3: CASSPVPGNTIYF
DNA: TGTGCTAGCAGTCCAGTCCCGGGAAACACCATATATTTT

V: TRBV9
length: 18
J: TRBJ2-1
D: TRBD2
size: NA
CDR3: CASSGVSWASGSKDEQFF
DNA: TGTGCCAGCAGCGGAGTATCTTGGGCTAGCGGGAGTAAAGATGAGCAGTTCTTC

V: TRBV5-1
length: 15
J: TRBJ2-2
D: TRBD1
size: NA
CDR3: CASSSDRDNTGELFF
DNA: TGCGCCAGCAGTTCTGACAGGGATAACACCGGGGAGCTGTTTTTT

V: TRBV4-3
length: 17
J: TRBJ2-1
D: TRBD2
size: once
CDR3: CASSQDPVSGSRREQFF
DNA: TGCGCCAGCAGCCAAGATCCTGTTAGCGGGAGCCGGCGTGAGCAGTTCTTC

V: TRBV19
length: 15
J: TRBJ2-1
D: TRBD2
size: NA
CDR3: CASSTLAGGLDEQFF
DNA: TGTGCCAGTAGTACCCTAGCGGGAGGGCTTGATGAGCAGTTCTTC

V: TRBV5-1
length: 14
J: TRBJ2-3
D: NA
size: NA
CDR3: CASSFRASTDTQYF
DNA: TGCGCCAGCAGCTTCCGAGCGAGCACAGATACGCAGTATTTT

V: TRBV6-1
length: 14
J: TRBJ2-2
D: TRBD1
size: NA
CDR3: CASRDRGYTGELFF
DNA: TGTGCCAGCCGAGACAGGGGATACACCGGGGAGCTGTTTTTT

V: TRBV6-5
length: 15
J: TRBJ2-5
D: TRBD1
size: NA
CDR3: CASSPRDRTEETQYF
DNA: TGTGCCAGCAGTCCCCGGGACAGAACCGAAGAGACCCAGTACTTC

V: TRBV4-3
length: 15
J: TRBJ1-5
D: NA
size: NA
CDR3: CASSQDRGSNQPQHF
DNA: TGCGCCAGCAGCCAAGATAGGGGCAGCAATCAGCCCCAGCATTTT

V: TRBV27
length: 13
J: TRBJ2-1
D: NA
size: NA
CDR3: CASRYRVTDEQFF
DNA: TGTGCCAGCAGATACAGGGTAACGGATGAGCAGTTCTTC

V: TRBV6-5
length: 15
J: TRBJ2-3
D: NA
size: NA
CDR3: CASRPLAPITDTQYF
DNA: TGTGCCAGCAGACCTCTAGCGCCTATCACAGATACGCAGTATTTT

V: TRBV7-3
length: 15
J: TRBJ1-2
D: NA
size: NA
CDR3: CACSPLPTGLHGYTF
DNA: TGTGCCTGCAGCCCCCTACCGACAGGACTGCATGGCTACACCTTC

V: TRBV11-2
length: 18
J: TRBJ2-7
D: TRBD2
size: NA
CDR3: CASSSWGLAGGGSYEQYF
DNA: TGTGCCAGCAGCTCCTGGGGACTAGCGGGAGGGGGCTCCTACGAGCAGTACTTC

V: TRBV11-3
length: 15
J: TRBJ2-2
D: TRBD2
size: NA
CDR3: CASRGLALGTGELFF
DNA: TGTGCCAGCAGAGGACTAGCATTAGGCACCGGGGAGCTGTTTTTT

V: TRBV6-1
length: 14
J: TRBJ1-1
D: TRBD1
size: few
CDR3: CASSAGQMNTEAFF
DNA: TGTGCCAGCAGCGCGGGACAGATGAACACTGAAGCTTTCTTT

V: TRBV9
length: 13
J: TRBJ1-1
D: NA
size: NA
CDR3: CASSFRSNTEAFF
DNA: TGTGCCAGCAGCTTCCGGTCGAACACTGAAGCTTTCTTT

V: TRBV5-5
length: 15
J: TRBJ1-4
D: TRBD1
size: NA
CDR3: CASSFDRVPNEKLFF
DNA: TGTGCCAGCAGCTTCGACAGGGTGCCTAATGAAAAACTGTTTTTT

V: TRBV2
length: 16
J: TRBJ1-5
D: TRBD1
size: NA
CDR3: CASRGGAGGKNQPQHF
DNA: TGTGCCAGCAGGGGTGGGGCAGGGGGTAAAAATCAGCCCCAGCATTTT

V: TRBV30
length: 18
J: TRBJ2-1
D: NA
size: NA
CDR3: CAWSGADFGIRFYNEQFF
DNA: TGTGCCTGGAGTGGAGCGGATTTCGGCATACGATTCTACAATGAGCAGTTCTTC

V: TRBV7-9
length: 14
J: TRBJ2-3
D: NA
size: NA
CDR3: CASSFRGTTDTQYF
DNA: TGTGCCAGCAGCTTCCGAGGTACTACAGATACGCAGTATTTT

V: TRBV5-8
length: 18
J: TRBJ2-7
D: TRBD2
size: once
CDR3: CASSRPQPYSGSYYEQYF
DNA: TGTGCCAGCAGCCGGCCCCAACCCTATAGCGGGAGTTACTACGAGCAGTACTTC

V: TRBV9
length: 15
J: TRBJ1-1
D: NA
size: NA
CDR3: CASSVGVGAVTEAFF
DNA: TGTGCCAGCAGCGTGGGTGTAGGGGCAGTCACTGAAGCTTTCTTT

V: TRBV19
length: 14
J: TRBJ1-4
D: TRBD1
size: NA
CDR3: CASSLGTGFVKLFF
DNA: TGTGCCAGTAGTCTCGGGACAGGGTTTGTGAAACTGTTTTTT

V: TRBV27
length: 13
J: TRBJ2-5
D: TRBD1
size: NA
CDR3: CASGQQGVKTQYF
DNA: TGTGCCAGCGGACAACAGGGGGTCAAGACCCAGTACTTC

V: TRBV18
length: 14
J: TRBJ1-1
D: TRBD1
size: NA
CDR3: CASSSTGQNTEAFF
DNA: TGTGCCAGCTCGTCGACAGGGCAGAACACTGAAGCTTTCTTT

V: TRBV11-2
length: 16
J: TRBJ2-1
D: TRBD2
size: NA
CDR3: CASSPPGLAPYNEQFF
DNA: TGTGCCAGCAGCCCTCCGGGACTAGCGCCCTACAATGAGCAGTTCTTC

V: TRBV18
length: 15
J: TRBJ2-7
D: NA
size: NA
CDR3: CASSPRRGLSYEQYF
DNA: TGTGCCAGCTCACCACGGCGGGGCCTTTCCTACGAGCAGTACTTC

V: TRBV7-7
length: 16
J: TRBJ2-1
D: NA
size: NA
CDR3: CASSLAWTAKYNEQFF
DNA: TGTGCTAGCAGCTTAGCGTGGACAGCAAAGTACAATGAGCAGTTCTTC

V: TRBV7-6
length: 13
J: TRBJ2-7
D: NA
size: NA
CDR3: CASSPSGSYEQYF
DNA: TGTGCCAGCAGCCCATCAGGCTCCTACGAGCAGTACTTC

V: TRBV7-9
length: 16
J: TRBJ1-1
D: TRBD1
size: NA
CDR3: CASTLSGGRGRTEAFF
DNA: TGTGCCAGCACCCTCTCCGGGGGCAGGGGGCGTACTGAAGCTTTCTTT

V: TRBV9
length: 17
J: TRBJ2-7
D: TRBD1
size: NA
CDR3: CASSVGSAGTGIWEQYF
DNA: TGTGCCAGCAGCGTAGGATCGGCAGGGACAGGGATTTGGGAGCAGTACTTC

V: TRBV15
length: 16
J: TRBJ2-7
D: TRBD1
size: NA
CDR3: CATSRDRQGVLDEQYF
DNA: TGTGCCACCAGCAGAGATAGACAGGGCGTTTTGGACGAGCAGTACTTC

V: TRBV7-3
length: 13
J: TRBJ2-1
D: NA
size: NA
CDR3: CASSQGGYNEQFF
DNA: TGTGCCAGCAGCCAAGGGGGTTACAATGAGCAGTTCTTC

V: TRBV7-2
length: 14
J: TRBJ2-1
D: NA
size: NA
CDR3: CASNYFGSRNEQFF
DNA: TGTGCCAGCAATTATTTCGGGAGTCGCAATGAGCAGTTCTTC

V: TRBV7-9
length: 16
J: TRBJ2-3
D: TRBD2
size: NA
CDR3: CASSLALRGTTDTQYF
DNA: TGTGCCAGCAGCTTAGCGTTGCGGGGGACCACAGATACGCAGTATTTT

V: TRBV12-5
length: 16
J: TRBJ1-1
D: NA
size: NA
CDR3: CASGLVLGGQITEAFF
DNA: TGTGCTAGTGGTTTGGTACTGGGGGGGCAGATCACTGAAGCTTTCTTT

V: TRBV19
length: 14
J: TRBJ1-1
D: NA
size: NA
CDR3: CASSIVGVNTEAFF
DNA: TGTGCCAGTAGTATAGTAGGGGTGAACACTGAAGCTTTCTTT

V: TRBV27
length: 11
J: TRBJ2-1
D: NA
size: NA
CDR3: CASSSVAEQFF
DNA: TGTGCCAGCAGTTCGGTAGCGGAGCAGTTCTTC